The 22 T cell receptor beta chains below were found in one sample sequenced in a study of radiotherapy plus CTLA-4 blockade in lung cancer. Generated by immunoSEQ multiplex PCR, the TCRdb table keeps only in-frame clones and is missing some. The sample includes under 110,000 clones, 85% of them seen just once. Sequences were derived from peripheral blood, sampled from a patient treated with radiotherapy plus ipilimumab. These receptor sequences come from a human donor with non-small cell lung cancer that progressed on radiotherapy plus ipilimumab. Some clones in this sample may be carry-over from other donors' samples.

This sequence joins TRBV4-2 and TRBJ2-2, with a tentative D call TRBD2 (6 bases). Per germline, CDR1 LGHNA and CDR2 YNFKEQ. The CDR3 contains 16 residues. Trimming removed 0 bases at V and 4 bases at J, with 12 bases between. The CDR3 loop reads CASSQDPGTGTGELFF. For the CDR3, the DNA is TGTGCCAGCAGCCAAGATCCCGGGACTGGCACCGGGGAGCTGTTTTTT.

The chain combines TRBV5-1 with TRBJ2-7; 7 bases are shared with TRBD2. CDR1 and CDR2 from the germline V gene are SGHRS and YFSETQ. The CDR3 loop spans 15 amino acids. Germline trimming cut 2 bases from V and 0 bases from J; bases unmatched to any gene: 5. CDR3 in amino acids: CASSFRGGGSYEQYF. CDR3 nucleotides: TGCGCCAGCAGCTTTCGCGGGGGTGGCTCCTACGAGCAGTACTTC.

The rearrangement uses TRBV5-5 and TRBJ1-2, with 12 bases identical to TRBD1. The CDR3 has 18 residues. With V trimmed by 1 base and J by 4 bases, 11 bases remained unmatched. Germline V gene lookup returns CDR1 SGHKS and CDR2 YYEKEE (reference sequence). The CDR3 spells CASSLRWDRGRTFYGYTF. CDR3 coding DNA: TGTGCCAGCAGCTTGAGGTGGGACAGGGGGCGAACCTTCTATGGCTACACCTTC.

The V gene is TRBV5-1, the J gene TRBJ2-3; 7 nucleotides agree with TRBD1. CDR1 is SGHRS and CDR2 is YFSETQ in the germline V gene. With 0 bases clipped from V and 5 bases from J, the junction kept 3 bases outside the gene matches. The length of the CDR3 is 14 residues. The CDR3 sequence: CASSLEGAGDTQYF. In DNA form, the CDR3 reads TGCGCCAGCAGCTTGGAGGGGGCCGGAGATACGCAGTATTTT.

The J gene is TRBJ2-3, the V gene TRBV5-4, with 13 bases that match TRBD2. V lost 3 bases and J lost 0; bases outside the gene matches: 10. There are 19 residues in the CDR3. The V gene's germline CDR1 is SGHNT and CDR2 YYREEE (reference sequence). The CDR3 reads CASSSKRTSGGFSTDTQYF. The CDR3 nucleotides read TGTGCCAGCAGCTCGAAAAGGACTAGCGGGGGTTTCAGCACAGATACGCAGTATTTT.

This sequence joins TRBV5-1 and TRBJ2-3; no clear D gene. The CDR3 consists of 13 residues. Germline V gene lookup returns CDR1 SGHRS and CDR2 YFSETQ. The V end lost 5 bases, the J end lost 0 bases, and 7 bases lay between the germline ends. CDR3 in DNA: TGCGCCAGCAGTGGGGTCAGCACAGATACGCAGTATTTT. It yields the protein CASSGVSTDTQYF.

This sequence joins TRBV6-1 and TRBJ2-2; the D gene is possibly TRBD2 (5 bases). Germline V gene lookup returns CDR1 MNHNS and CDR2 SASEGT. The CDR3 spans 17 residues. V shed 2 bases and J shed 4 bases, with 17 bases lying between them. Here the CDR3 DNA reads TGTGCCAGCAGTGAAAATCCAGCGGCGAGCCTCACCGGGGAGCTGTTTTTT. Translating gives CASSENPAASLTGELFF.

In DNA form, the CDR3 reads TGTGCCAGCACCTCGGGAAAGGGGGCGGGAGATACGCAGTATTTT. This encodes CASTSGKGAGDTQYF. V gene TRBV5-4 combines with J gene TRBJ2-3; the match to TRBD1 covers 7 bases. The CDR3 spans 15 residues. Germline CDR1 and CDR2: SGHNT and YYREEE (reference sequence). The V segment lost 6 bases and the J segment 5 bases; nucleotides outside the gene matches: 12.

The chain recombines TRBV4-2 with TRBJ2-2, with 9 bases aligning to TRBD1. The CDR3 totals 16 residues. Germline assignment: CDR1 LGHNA and CDR2 YNFKEQ. The V segment lost 1 base and the J segment 4 bases; nucleotides outside the gene matches: 4. The CDR3 DNA is TGTGCCAGCAGCCAAGTAGGGACAGGGATCACCGGGGAGCTGTTTTTT. This codes for CASSQVGTGITGELFF.

The chain is built from TRBV25-1 and TRBJ2-1; 9 bases agree with TRBD1. CDR3 length: 15 amino acids. The ends lost 4 bases at V and 3 bases at J; junction bases unmatched: 4. Germline lookup yields CDR1 MGHDK and CDR2 SYGVNS. DNA of the CDR3: TGTGCCAGCAGTGGGGGACAGGGCGACTACAATGAGCAGTTCTTC. It yields the protein CASSGGQGDYNEQFF.

The rearrangement joins TRBV4-1 to TRBJ1-1; the D gene is possibly TRBD1 (5 bases). This CDR3 is built from 13 residues. Germline V gene data show CDR1 as MGHRA and CDR2 as YSYEKL. Trimming stripped 1 base from V and 7 bases from J, with 10 bases between. CDR3 sequence (DNA): TGCGCCAGCAGCCAAGGGGGGTTCGTTGAAGCTTTCTTT. It translates to CASSQGGFVEAFF.

The J gene is TRBJ2-7, the V gene TRBV10-2, with D perhaps TRBD2 (6 bases). The CDR3 length is 13 residues. CDR1 WSHSY and CDR2 SAAADI come from the germline V gene. V was trimmed by 7 bases and J by 6 bases, leaving 16 bases between them. CDR3 residues: CASIPTSASEQYF. The CDR3 DNA follows: TGCGCCAGCATCCCGACTAGTGCCTCCGAGCAGTACTTC.

By sample share, this clone is medium-sized. The rearrangement links TRBV18 to TRBJ1-2; perhaps TRBD1 as D (5 bases). CDR3 length equals 13 residues. In germline, CDR1 is KGHSH, CDR2 LQKENI. V was shortened by 3 bases and J by 6 bases, with 11 bases between the two germline ends. The CDR3 is CASSPQGIDGYTF. As DNA, the CDR3 is TGTGCCAGCTCACCCCAGGGTATTGATGGCTACACCTTC.

This sequence joins TRBV6-5 and TRBJ2-7; D is unresolved. This CDR3 comprises 14 residues. Germline CDR1 and CDR2: MNHEY and SVGAGI. Trimming removed 5 bases from V and 0 bases from J, with 11 bases in between. The CDR3 sequence: CASSTASDSYEQYF. The CDR3 DNA reads TGTGCCAGCAGTACAGCCTCCGACTCCTACGAGCAGTACTTC.

The chain couples TRBV6-1 to TRBJ2-3; the D gene is possibly TRBD2 (7 bases). Deletions cut 2 bases from V and 5 bases from J, with 17 bases between. The CDR3 loop spans 16 amino acids. CDR1 and CDR2 from the germline V gene are MNHNS and SASEGT. CDR3 sequence: CASSESGAGEGDTQYF. The CDR3 nucleotides are TGTGCCAGCAGTGAATCCGGGGCAGGGGAGGGAGATACGCAGTATTTT.

The J gene is TRBJ1-1, the V gene TRBV4-3; D might be TRBD1 (6 bases). V lost 3 bases to trimming and J lost 5 bases, with 16 bases between them. This CDR3 is built from 15 residues. The V gene's germline CDR1 is LGHNA and CDR2 YSLEER. The CDR3 region is CASSQETGFGTEAFF. In DNA, the CDR3 is TGCGCCAGCAGCCAGGAAACAGGGTTCGGAACTGAAGCTTTCTTT.

The chain has TRBV4-3 and TRBJ1-2, with D possibly matching TRBD1 (5 bases). Germline V gene sequence: CDR1 LGHNA, CDR2 YSLEER. There are 16 residues in the CDR3. V was cut by 0 bases and J by 3 bases, with 14 bases left in between. The CDR3 loop reads CASSQDQGVWYYGYTF. The CDR3 region has the DNA TGCGCCAGCAGCCAAGATCAAGGGGTGTGGTACTATGGCTACACCTTC.

This rearrangement joins TRBV7-3 to TRBJ2-3; D gene ambiguous. Trimming cost V 0 bases and J 1 base, with 11 bases left between them. Germline-derived CDR1 and CDR2 are SGHTA and FQGTGA. The CDR3 runs 16 residues. The CDR3 bases are TGTGCCAGCAGCTTAACTTTGGGCGAGGGCACAGATACGCAGTATTTT. Translated, it gives CASSLTLGEGTDTQYF.

The J gene is TRBJ1-6, the V gene TRBV27; no reliable D call. CDR1 is MNHEY and CDR2 is SMNVEV in the germline V gene (reference sequence). Trimming cost V 5 bases and J 4 bases, with 9 bases left between them. This CDR3 is built from 14 residues. The CDR3 nucleotides read TGTGCCAGCAGTCCCGGGCCGTATAATTCACCCCTCCACTTT. It yields the protein CASSPGPYNSPLHF.

The rearrangement uses TRBV27 and TRBJ2-7, with 8 bases fitting TRBD1. The ends lost 6 bases at V and 4 bases at J; junction bases unmatched: 11. The CDR3 has 15 residues. The germline V gene encodes CDR1 MNHEY and CDR2 SMNVEV (reference sequence). In DNA form, the CDR3 reads TGTGCCAGCAGGCTTAGCCGGGACAGGCTTTACGAGCAGTACTTC. Translated: CASRLSRDRLYEQYF.

The rearrangement links TRBV2 to TRBJ2-2; perhaps TRBD2 as D (6 bases). The V end was cut by 8 bases, the J end by 1 base, with 11 bases between. The CDR3 has 14 amino acids. Germline lookup yields CDR1 SNHLY and CDR2 FYNNEI. CDR3 protein: CASARDLNTGELFF. CDR3 DNA: TGTGCCAGCGCCCGGGACTTGAACACCGGGGAGCTGTTTTTT.

This clone was recorded only once. V and J are TRBV5-4 and TRBJ1-2, with a possible D match to TRBD1 (5 bases). Per germline, CDR1 SGHNT and CDR2 YYREEE (reference sequence). The CDR3 is 14 amino acids. Trimming took 3 bases from V and 8 from J, leaving 17 bases between them. In DNA form, the CDR3 reads TGTGCCAGCAGCTACGGGGCGCAGACTAGGGGCTACACCTTC. Amino acids: CASSYGAQTRGYTF.